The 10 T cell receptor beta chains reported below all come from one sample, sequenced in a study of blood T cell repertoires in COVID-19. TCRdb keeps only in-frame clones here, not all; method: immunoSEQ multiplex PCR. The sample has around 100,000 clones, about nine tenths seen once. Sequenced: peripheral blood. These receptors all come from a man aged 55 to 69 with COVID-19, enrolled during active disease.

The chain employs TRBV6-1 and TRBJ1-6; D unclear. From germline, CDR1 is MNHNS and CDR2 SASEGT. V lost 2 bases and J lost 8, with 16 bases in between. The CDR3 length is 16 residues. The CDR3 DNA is TGTGCCAGCAGTGAAACGGGAAGAAGATGGGATTCACCCCTCCACTTT. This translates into CASSETGRRWDSPLHF.

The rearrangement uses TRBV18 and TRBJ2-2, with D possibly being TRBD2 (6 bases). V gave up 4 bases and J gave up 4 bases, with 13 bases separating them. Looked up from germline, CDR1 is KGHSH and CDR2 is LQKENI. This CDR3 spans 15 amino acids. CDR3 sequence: CASSQGTSLTGELFF. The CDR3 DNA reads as TGTGCCAGCTCACAAGGGACTTCCCTCACCGGGGAGCTGTTTTTT.

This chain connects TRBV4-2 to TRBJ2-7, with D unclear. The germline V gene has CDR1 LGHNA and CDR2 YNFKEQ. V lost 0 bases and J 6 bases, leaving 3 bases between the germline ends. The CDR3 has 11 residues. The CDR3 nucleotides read TGTGCCAGCAGCCAAGAAGCCGAGCAGTACTTC. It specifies CASSQEAEQYF.

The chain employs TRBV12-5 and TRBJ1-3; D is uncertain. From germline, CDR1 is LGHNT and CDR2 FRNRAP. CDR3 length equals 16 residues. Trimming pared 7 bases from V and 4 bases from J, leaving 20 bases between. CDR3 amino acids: CASAPLSGDAGNTIYF. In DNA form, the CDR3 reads TGTGCTAGTGCCCCCCTTTCGGGAGACGCGGGAAACACCATATATTTT.

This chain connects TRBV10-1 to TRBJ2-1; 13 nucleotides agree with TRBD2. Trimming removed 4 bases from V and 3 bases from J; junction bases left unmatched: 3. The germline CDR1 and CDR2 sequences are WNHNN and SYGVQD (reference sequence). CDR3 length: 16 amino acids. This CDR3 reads CASSAGLAGFYNEQFF. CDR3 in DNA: TGCGCCAGCAGTGCGGGACTAGCGGGATTCTACAATGAGCAGTTCTTC.

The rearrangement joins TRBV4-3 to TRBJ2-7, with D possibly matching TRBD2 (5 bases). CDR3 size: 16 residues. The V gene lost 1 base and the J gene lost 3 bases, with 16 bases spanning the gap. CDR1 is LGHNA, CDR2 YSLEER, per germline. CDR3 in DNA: TGCGCCAGCAGCCAAGTTGCCGGGGAGCGTTACTACGAGCAGTACTTC. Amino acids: CASSQVAGERYYEQYF.

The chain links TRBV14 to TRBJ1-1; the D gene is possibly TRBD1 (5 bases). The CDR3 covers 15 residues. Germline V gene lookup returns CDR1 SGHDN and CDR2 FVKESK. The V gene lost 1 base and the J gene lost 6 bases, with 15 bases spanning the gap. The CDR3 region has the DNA TGTGCCAGCAGCCAAGGACAAGGGGTGGGGTCTGAAGCTTTCTTT. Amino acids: CASSQGQGVGSEAFF.

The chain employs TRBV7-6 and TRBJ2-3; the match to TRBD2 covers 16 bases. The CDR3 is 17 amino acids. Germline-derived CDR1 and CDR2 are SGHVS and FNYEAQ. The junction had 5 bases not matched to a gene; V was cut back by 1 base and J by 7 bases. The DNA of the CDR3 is TGTGCCAGCAGCTTAGAGGGACTAGCGGGAGGGACGTATACGCAGTATTTT. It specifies CASSLEGLAGGTYTQYF. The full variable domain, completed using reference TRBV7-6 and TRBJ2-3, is GAGVSQSPRYKVTKRGQDVALRCDPISGHVSLYWYRQALGQGPEFLTYFNYEAQQDKSGLPNDRFSAERPEGSISTLTIQRTEQRDSAMYRCASSLEGLAGGTYTQYFGPGTRLTVL.

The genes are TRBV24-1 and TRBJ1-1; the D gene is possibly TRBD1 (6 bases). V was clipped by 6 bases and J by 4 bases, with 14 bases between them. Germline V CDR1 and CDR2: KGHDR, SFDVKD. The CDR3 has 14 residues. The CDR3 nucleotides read TGTGCCACCAGTACAGGGCTCCGGTCCACTGAAGCTTTCTTT. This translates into CATSTGLRSTEAFF.

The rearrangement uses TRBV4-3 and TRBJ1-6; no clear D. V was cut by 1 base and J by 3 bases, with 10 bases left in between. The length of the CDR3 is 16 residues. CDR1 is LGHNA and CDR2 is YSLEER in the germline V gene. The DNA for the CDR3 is TGCGCCAGCAGCCAAGCCACCTACCGCTATAATTCACCCCTCCACTTT. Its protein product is CASSQATYRYNSPLHF.